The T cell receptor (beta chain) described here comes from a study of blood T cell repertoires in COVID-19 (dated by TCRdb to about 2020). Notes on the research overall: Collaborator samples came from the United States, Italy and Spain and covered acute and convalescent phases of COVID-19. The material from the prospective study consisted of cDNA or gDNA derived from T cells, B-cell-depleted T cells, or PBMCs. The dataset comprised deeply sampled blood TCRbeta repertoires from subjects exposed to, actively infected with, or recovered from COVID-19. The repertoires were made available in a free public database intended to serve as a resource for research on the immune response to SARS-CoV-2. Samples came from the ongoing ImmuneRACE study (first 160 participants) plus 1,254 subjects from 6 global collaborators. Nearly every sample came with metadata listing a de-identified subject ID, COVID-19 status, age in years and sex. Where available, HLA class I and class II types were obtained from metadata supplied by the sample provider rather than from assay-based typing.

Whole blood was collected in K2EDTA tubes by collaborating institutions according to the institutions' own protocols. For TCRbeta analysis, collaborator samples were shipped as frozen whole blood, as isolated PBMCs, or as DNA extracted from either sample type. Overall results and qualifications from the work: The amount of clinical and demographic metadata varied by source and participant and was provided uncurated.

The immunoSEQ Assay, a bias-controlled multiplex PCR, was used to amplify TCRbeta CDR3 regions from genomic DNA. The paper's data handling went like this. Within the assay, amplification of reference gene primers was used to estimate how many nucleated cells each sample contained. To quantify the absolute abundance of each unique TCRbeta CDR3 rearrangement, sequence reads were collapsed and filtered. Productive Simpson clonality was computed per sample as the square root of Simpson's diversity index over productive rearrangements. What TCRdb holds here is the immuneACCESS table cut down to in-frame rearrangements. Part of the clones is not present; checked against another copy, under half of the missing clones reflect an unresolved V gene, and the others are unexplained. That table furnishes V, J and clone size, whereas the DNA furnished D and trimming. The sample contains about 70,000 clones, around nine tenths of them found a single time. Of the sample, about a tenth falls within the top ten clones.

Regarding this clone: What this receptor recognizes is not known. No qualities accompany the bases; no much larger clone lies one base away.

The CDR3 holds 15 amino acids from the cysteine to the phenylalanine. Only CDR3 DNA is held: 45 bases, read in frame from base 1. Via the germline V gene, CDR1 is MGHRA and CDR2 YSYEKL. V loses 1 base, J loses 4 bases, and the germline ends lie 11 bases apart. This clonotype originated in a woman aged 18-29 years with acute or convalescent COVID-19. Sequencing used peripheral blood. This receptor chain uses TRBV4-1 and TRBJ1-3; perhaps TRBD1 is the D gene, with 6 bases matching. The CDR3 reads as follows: CASSQGPGAGNTIYF. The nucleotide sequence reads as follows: TGCGCCAGCAGCCAAGGTCCAGGGGCCGGAAACACCATATATTTT.